This TCR beta chain is from a study of T cell responses to AZD1222 COVID-19 vaccine. Study observations and caveats: Only after the peak T cell response were repertoires sampled. Reports indicate that nearly half of spike-specific TCRs are directed at unmutated variant regions. The CD4 TCRs associated with vaccination extended across spike and predominated at 160-218 and 743-854.

Concerning this clone: Antigen unknown.

The CDR3 loop spans 14 amino acids. The ends were cut back, 1 base at V and 6 bases at J, with 12 bases in the middle. Germline V gives CDR1 LGHNA, CDR2 YNFKEQ. Assay used: immunoSEQ multiplex PCR; TCRdb lists only in-frame clones, some missing. Of some 110,000 clones listed, around 85% are singletons. Pooling was applied to second doses at about 4 or about 12 weeks. The source is an adult who received the AZD1222 COVID-19 vaccine. The chain combines TRBV4-2 with TRBJ1-1; a possible D gene is TRBD1 (5 bases). Specimen: peripheral blood, collected 28 days after the second AZD1222 dose. In DNA form, the CDR3 reads TGTGCCAGCAGCCAAGGAGGGGATCCCCCTGAAGCTTTCTTT. As protein: CASSQGGDPPEAFF.